This TCR beta chain appears in the sequencing data of a study of T cells in Graves' hyperthyroidism and ophthalmopathy. This CDR3 has 11 amino acids. Germline V gives CDR1 SQVTM, CDR2 ANQGSEA. The germline V and J ends were trimmed by 4 bases and 7 bases, with 10 bases remaining between them. Template material for amplifying TCR beta CDR3 regions consisted of RNA transcripts. HTBI primers were employed in a first-round RT-PCR of the TCR CDR3. TCRdb called the multiplex PCR reads again in MiXCR, with one record for every CDR3 protein. The data contain under 350,000 distinct CDR3 sequences, 12% to 15% of them singletons.

The sequenced sample consisted of blood. The clonotype originates from a woman aged 40 to 50 with Graves' ophthalmopathy. The chain joins TRBV29-1 to TRBJ1-1, with D possibly being TRBD1 (5 bases). CDR3 sequence: CSVARAIEAFF. The CDR3 DNA reads TGCAGCGTTGCCAGGGCCATTGAAGCTTTCTTT.